The rows below give T cell receptor beta chains drawn from one sample of a study of control samples from healthy donors and cancer patients. Libraries were prepared by immunoSEQ multiplex PCR; TCRdb keeps only in-frame clonotypes and omits some of them. The sample carries fewer than 70,000 clones, roughly 92% recorded once. The sequenced sample consisted of blood. The receptor set was obtained from a man between 25 and 39 years old in good health. The CDR3 runs from the conserved cysteine through the conserved F or W. The D gene is left open where the match is weak. Clone size is stated in some rows and not others, as once, few, many or a class when expanded.

NA	TRBV6-2/TRBV6-3	TRBJ2-7	TRBD2	CASSYLESSGINYEQYF	TGTGCCAGCAGTTACTTGGAATCGAGCGGGATAAACTACGAGCAGTACTTC
NA	TRBV19	TRBJ2-2	NA	CASSSISTGELFF	TGTGCCAGTAGTTCGATCTCCACCGGGGAGCTGTTTTTT
NA	TRBV6-6	TRBJ2-7	NA	CASSREQGPSSYEQYF	TGTGCCAGCAGCCGGGAACAGGGACCCAGCTCCTACGAGCAGTACTTC
NA	TRBV5-4	TRBJ2-7	TRBD2	CASSLSGEGYEQYF	TGTGCCAGCAGCTTGTCCGGGGAGGGGTACGAGCAGTACTTC
NA	TRBV19	TRBJ1-2	TRBD1	CASSHRDRVYGYTF	TGTGCCAGTAGCCACCGGGACAGGGTCTATGGCTACACCTTC
NA	TRBV30	TRBJ1-5	NA	CAWSVANRGSNQPQHF	TGTGCCTGGAGTGTAGCAAATAGGGGAAGCAATCAGCCCCAGCATTTT
NA	TRBV19	TRBJ2-3	NA	CASSIRDFATPTEDTQYF	TGTGCCAGTAGTATACGCGACTTCGCGACCCCCACTGAAGATACGCAGTATTTT
NA	TRBV5-4	TRBJ2-1	NA	CASSSGGAYNEQFF	TGTGCCAGCAGCTCCGGAGGGGCCTACAATGAGCAGTTCTTC
NA	TRBV19	TRBJ2-2	TRBD1	CASSIRTGANTGELFF	TGTGCCAGTAGCATCCGGACAGGCGCGAACACCGGGGAGCTGTTTTTT
NA	TRBV6-6	TRBJ1-4	TRBD1	CAITTGWNEKLFF	TGTGCCATTACGACAGGGTGGAATGAAAAACTGTTTTTT
few	TRBV7-9	TRBJ2-5	TRBD2	CASSPSGGPVETQYF	TGTGCCAGCAGCCCCAGCGGGGGGCCGGTGGAGACCCAGTACTTC
NA	TRBV3-1/TRBV3-2	TRBJ2-4	TRBD2	CASSQRGGSQLSKNIQYF	TGTGCCAGCAGCCAACGGGGGGGGTCACAGTTATCCAAAAACATTCAGTACTTC
NA	TRBV24-1	TRBJ2-3	TRBD2	CATGGGADTQYF	TGTGCCACCGGGGGGGGTGCAGATACGCAGTATTTT
NA	TRBV5-6	TRBJ1-2	TRBD1	CASSFNGQGPYTF	TGTGCCAGCAGCTTCAACGGACAGGGCCCTTACACCTTC
NA	TRBV28	TRBJ2-5	TRBD1	CASSPGQAYQETQYF	TGTGCCAGCAGTCCCGGACAGGCGTACCAAGAGACCCAGTACTTC
NA	TRBV12-3/TRBV12-4	TRBJ2-4	NA	CASRGPALIIQYF	TGTGCCAGCAGGGGCCCAGCCCTAATCATTCAGTACTTC
once	TRBV28	TRBJ1-1	TRBD1	CASSWGQGNTEAFF	TGTGCCAGCAGCTGGGGACAGGGGAACACTGAAGCTTTCTTT
NA	TRBV19	TRBJ2-4	TRBD2	CASNEAPWTSGGTDIQYF	TGTGCCAGTAACGAGGCCCCTTGGACTAGCGGGGGTACGGACATTCAGTACTTC
NA	TRBV6-2/TRBV6-3	TRBJ2-2	NA	CASSQRLVTGELFF	TGTGCCAGCAGCCAGCGACTAGTCACCGGGGAGCTGTTTTTT
NA	TRBV5-1	TRBJ1-3	NA	CASSLDRGNTIYF	TGCGCCAGCAGCTTGGACCGTGGAAACACCATATATTTT
NA	TRBV7-8	TRBJ1-1	NA	CASRSGTFKDLNTEAFF	TGTGCCAGCAGGTCCGGGACTTTCAAAGACCTGAACACTGAAGCTTTCTTT
NA	TRBV5-4	TRBJ2-1	NA	CASSLAGVAGSSYNEQFF	TGTGCCAGCAGCTTGGCCGGTGTCGCGGGCAGCTCCTACAATGAGCAGTTCTTC
NA	TRBV6-5	TRBJ1-5	TRBD1	CASSLYRGGNQPQHF	TGTGCCAGCAGCCTTTACAGGGGTGGCAATCAGCCCCAGCATTTT
NA	TRBV15	TRBJ2-1	NA	CAAKAGSSYNEQFF	TGTGCCGCTAAGGCGGGGAGCTCCTACAATGAGCAGTTCTTC
NA	TRBV5-1	TRBJ2-1	TRBD2	CASSLLGTATSGNSFRVEQFF	TGCGCCAGCAGCTTGTTAGGTACCGCGACTAGCGGGAACAGCTTTCGGGTTGAGCAGTTCTTC
NA	TRBV6-2/TRBV6-3	TRBJ2-5	TRBD2	CASSYGPSGDPETQYF	TGTGCCAGCAGTTACGGTCCTAGCGGGGACCCGGAGACCCAGTACTTC
NA	TRBV4-1	TRBJ1-6	NA	CASTKESDPGGDSPLHF	TGCGCCAGCACAAAAGAAAGCGACCCCGGCGGGGATTCACCCCTCCACTTT
once	TRBV9	TRBJ2-3	NA	CASSVETSLSDTQYF	TGTGCCAGCAGCGTAGAGACGTCGCTGTCTGATACGCAGTATTTT
NA	TRBV5-1	TRBJ2-2	TRBD1	CASSWDRADTGELFF	TGCGCCAGCAGCTGGGACAGGGCTGACACCGGGGAGCTGTTTTTT
NA	TRBV29-1	TRBJ2-5	NA	CSVESYDQETQYF	TGCAGCGTTGAATCTTACGACCAAGAGACCCAGTACTTC
NA	TRBV7-9	TRBJ2-7	TRBD1	CASSPRDREAYEQYF	TGTGCCAGCAGCCCCCGGGACAGAGAAGCCTACGAGCAGTACTTC
once	TRBV19	TRBJ1-1	NA	CASSTRGVAVNTEAFF	TGTGCCAGTAGTACTCGAGGGGTAGCGGTGAACACTGAAGCTTTCTTT
NA	TRBV3-1/TRBV3-2	TRBJ1-2	NA	CASSQVGEAYGYTF	TGTGCCAGCAGCCAAGTAGGAGAGGCCTATGGCTACACCTTC
NA	TRBV7-9	TRBJ1-2	TRBD1	CASSTEGDRGPSNYGYTF	TGTGCCAGCAGCACTGAAGGGGACAGGGGGCCCTCTAACTATGGCTACACCTTC
NA	TRBV6-5	TRBJ1-5	NA	CACGASNQPQHF	TGTGCCTGTGGGGCGAGCAATCAGCCCCAGCATTTT
NA	TRBV5-5	TRBJ2-5	NA	CASSLVAGSKETQYF	TGTGCCAGCAGCTTGGTGGCAGGGAGTAAAGAGACCCAGTACTTC
NA	TRBV4-2	TRBJ1-6	NA	CASSRSSLQDSPLHF	TGTGCCAGCAGCCGATCGAGTCTTCAGGATTCACCCCTCCACTTT
NA	TRBV4-3	TRBJ2-1	TRBD2	CASSRGLAGGNNEQFF	TGCGCCAGCAGCCGAGGACTAGCGGGGGGAAACAATGAGCAGTTCTTC
NA	TRBV7-2	TRBJ1-3	NA	CASSLGRTVTSGNTIYF	TGTGCCAGCAGCTTGGGCCGGACGGTAACCTCTGGAAACACCATATATTTT
NA	TRBV3-1/TRBV3-2	TRBJ1-1	NA	CVSSLTGNTEAFF	TGTGTCAGCAGCCTCACAGGGAACACTGAAGCTTTCTTT
NA	TRBV27	TRBJ2-3	NA	CASSRLVGPLSTDTQYF	TGTGCCAGCAGTCGTCTAGTCGGTCCCCTTAGCACAGATACGCAGTATTTT
NA	TRBV27	TRBJ1-6	NA	CASTLGLGAGSPLHF	TGTGCCAGCACCCTAGGGCTGGGGGCAGGATCACCCCTCCACTTT
NA	TRBV27	TRBJ2-1	NA	CASSLSGSGRYNEQFF	TGTGCCAGCAGCTTATCGGGCTCGGGAAGATACAATGAGCAGTTCTTC
NA	TRBV7-3	TRBJ1-3	NA	CASSLWGGVPGNTIYF	TGTGCCAGCAGCTTATGGGGGGGCGTACCTGGAAACACCATATATTTT
few	TRBV7-9	TRBJ1-4	NA	CASSQGLGEKLFF	TGTGCCAGCAGCCAAGGCCTCGGTGAAAAACTGTTTTTT
NA	TRBV30	TRBJ1-4	TRBD1	CAWGTGRAEKLFF	TGTGCCTGGGGGACAGGGAGAGCTGAAAAACTGTTTTTT
once	TRBV24-1	TRBJ2-3	NA	CATSLTDTQYF	TGTGCCACCAGCCTTACGGATACGCAGTATTTT
NA	TRBV19	TRBJ1-1	TRBD1	CASKKTGVDTEAFF	TGTGCCAGTAAGAAAACAGGGGTAGACACTGAAGCTTTCTTT